A selection of T cell receptor beta chains follows, all from one sample in a study of CD8 T cells in ankylosing spondylitis. TCRdb re-called the 5' RACE reads with MiXCR, one entry per CDR3 protein. The repertoire holds roughly 700,000 distinct CDR3 sequences, with roughly 20% as singletons. The sequencing sample was made of blood, either unsorted or a sorted T cell fraction (not recorded which). The receptors shown here come from a male donor with ankylosing spondylitis. CDR3s include the opening cysteine and the closing phenylalanine or tryptophan. Fields, in order: clone size, V gene, D gene, J gene, CDR3 protein, CDR3 DNA. The D gene is left open where the match is weak. Clone size is stated in some rows and not others, as once, few, many or a class when expanded.

>.|TRBV20-1|.|TRBJ2-7
CSARNSGAYEQYF
TGCAGTGCTAGAAACTCAGGGGCCTACGAGCAGTACTTC
>few|TRBV20-1|.|TRBJ1-2
CSARDPAGNYGYTF
TGCAGTGCTAGAGATCCCGCCGGGAACTATGGCTACACCTTC
>.|TRBV7-2|.|TRBJ1-5
CASSIGQLGQPQHF
TGTGCCAGCAGCATCGGACAGCTCGGGCAGCCCCAGCATTTT
>few|TRBV4-2|.|TRBJ1-4
CASSQAGTMDQRGEKLFF
TGTGCCAGCAGCCAAGCGGGGACAATGGATCAACGAGGGGAAAAACTGTTTTTT
>few|TRBV28|.|TRBJ1-1
CASKRGNTEAFF
TGTGCCAGCAAAAGGGGAAACACTGAAGCTTTCTTT
>few|TRBV6-5|TRBD1|TRBJ2-6
CASSYVGQAGANVLTF
TGTGCCAGCAGTTACGTCGGACAGGCTGGGGCCAACGTCCTGACTTTC
>.|TRBV14|TRBD1|TRBJ1-2
CASSLSDRGHGYTF
TGTGCCAGCAGCCTTTCGGACAGGGGGCATGGCTACACCTTC
>.|TRBV6-1|TRBD2|TRBJ2-1
CASSSGGLAVSNEQFF
TGTGCCAGCAGCTCTGGGGGACTAGCGGTTTCCAATGAGCAGTTCTTC
>few|TRBV11-2|.|TRBJ1-3
CASSSLLSNTIYF
TGTGCCAGCAGCTCCCTATTGAGTAACACCATATATTTT
>.|TRBV12-3/TRBV12-4|.|TRBJ2-7
CASSSQWSEQYF
TGTGCCAGCAGTTCGCAGTGGTCCGAGCAGTACTTC
>.|TRBV6-4|.|TRBJ2-1
CASSDPPPGPSSYNEQFF
TGTGCCAGCAGTGACCCCCCCCCGGGGCCGAGTTCCTACAATGAGCAGTTCTTC
>.|TRBV2|.|TRBJ2-5
CASMSGGWETQYF
TGTGCCAGCATGTCCGGGGGCTGGGAGACCCAGTACTTC
>many|TRBV4-2|TRBD1|TRBJ2-6
CASSARARQGSGANVLTF
TGTGCCAGCAGCGCCCGGGCGAGACAGGGATCTGGGGCCAACGTCCTGACTTTC
>few|TRBV4-1|.|TRBJ1-2
CASSQESAPSYGYTF
TGCGCCAGCAGCCAAGAGTCCGCGCCGAGCTATGGCTACACCTTC
>.|TRBV6-4|.|TRBJ2-3
CASSPVLAPGITDTQYF
TGTGCCAGCAGCCCCGTACTAGCACCTGGGATCACAGATACGCAGTATTTT
>.|TRBV7-9|.|TRBJ1-1
CASSLHREGSEAFF
TGTGCCAGCAGCTTGCACAGGGAGGGCAGTGAAGCTTTCTTT
>few|TRBV7-9|.|TRBJ2-2
CASSHPGQNTGELFF
TGTGCCAGCAGCCACCCGGGACAGAACACCGGGGAGCTGTTTTTT
>.|TRBV3-1|TRBD1|TRBJ2-2
CASSQALPGQGTGELFF
TGTGCCAGCAGCCAAGCCCTACCGGGACAGGGAACCGGGGAGCTGTTTTTT
>.|TRBV11-2|.|TRBJ2-1
CASSFQAGYNEQFF
TGTGCCAGCAGCTTTCAGGCAGGCTACAATGAGCAGTTCTTC
>.|TRBV29-1|TRBD1|TRBJ1-4
CSVSGGNEKLFF
TGCAGCGTCTCAGGGGGTAATGAAAAACTGTTTTTT
>many|TRBV12-3/TRBV12-4|.|TRBJ2-7
CASSGTDSKTYEQYF
TGTGCCAGCAGTGGAACGGACAGCAAAACCTACGAGCAGTACTTC
>.|TRBV4-1|.|TRBJ2-7
CASSLRDSAIYEQYF
TGCGCCAGCAGCCTTAGGGATTCTGCTATCTACGAGCAGTACTTC
>few|TRBV4-1|.|TRBJ1-5
CASSHGAGDNQPQHF
TGCGCCAGCAGCCATGGGGCAGGCGATAATCAGCCCCAGCATTTT
>.|TRBV7-9|.|TRBJ2-1
CASSSAFAGNNEQFF
TGTGCCAGCAGCTCTGCCTTCGCAGGTAACAATGAGCAGTTCTTC
>.|TRBV7-2|TRBD2|TRBJ2-4
CASSLMGGLAGNIQYF
TGTGCCAGCAGCTTAATGGGGGGACTAGCGGGAAACATTCAGTACTTC
>.|TRBV5-4|.|TRBJ2-1
CASSYAWRGRNEQFF
TGTGCCAGCAGCTACGCCTGGCGGGGCAGGAATGAGCAGTTCTTC
>.|TRBV5-5|.|TRBJ2-2
CASSFRSELGELFF
TGTGCCAGCAGCTTTAGGTCGGAACTCGGGGAGCTGTTTTTT
>few|TRBV4-2|TRBD2|TRBJ2-5
CASSQYWLAGGKQETQYF
TGTGCCAGCAGCCAATATTGGTTAGCGGGAGGGAAACAAGAGACCCAGTACTTC
>few|TRBV6-5|.|TRBJ1-3
CASSSRPDTIYF
TGTGCCAGCAGTTCACGTCCGGACACCATATATTTT
>.|TRBV5-1|.|TRBJ2-7
CASSLDRIYEQYF
TGCGCCAGCAGCTTGGACAGGATTTACGAGCAGTACTTC
>.|TRBV15|.|TRBJ2-5
CATSSHWVGQGQETQYF
TGTGCCACCAGCAGCCACTGGGTTGGACAAGGCCAAGAGACCCAGTACTTC
>few|TRBV12-3/TRBV12-4|.|TRBJ1-2
CASSLGGQVYGYTF
TGTGCCAGCAGTTTAGGGGGGCAGGTCTATGGCTACACCTTC
>.|TRBV5-5|.|TRBJ2-7
CASSLGTSASYEQYF
TGTGCCAGCAGCTTGGGGACGTCCGCCTCCTACGAGCAGTACTTC
>.|TRBV4-3|.|TRBJ2-3
CASSQELRPTDTQYF
TGCGCCAGCAGCCAAGAACTACGGCCCACAGATACGCAGTATTTT
>few|TRBV18|TRBD2|TRBJ2-5
CASSPTSGVQETQYF
TGTGCCAGCTCACCTACTAGCGGGGTACAAGAGACCCAGTACTTC
>few|TRBV12-3/TRBV12-4|.|TRBJ2-4
CASSSAGAKNIQYF
TGTGCCAGCAGTTCGGCCGGAGCCAAAAACATTCAGTACTTC
>.|TRBV28|.|TRBJ2-1
CALKGGGSSYNEQFF
TGTGCCCTCAAGGGAGGGGGAAGCTCCTACAATGAGCAGTTCTTC
>few|TRBV29-1|.|TRBJ2-3
CNTRQVTDTQYF
TGCAACACCCGACAGGTCACAGATACGCAGTATTTT
>.|TRBV2|.|TRBJ2-2
CASSEALRGKNTGELFF
TGTGCCAGCAGTGAAGCGCTTAGGGGCAAGAACACCGGGGAGCTGTTTTTT
>.|TRBV3-1|.|TRBJ2-1
CASSLGPSGGQFF
TGTGCCAGCAGCCTCGGACCCTCGGGCGGGCAGTTCTTC
>.|TRBV5-1|.|TRBJ1-2
CASSLEGTAYGYTF
TGCGCCAGCAGCTTGGAAGGGACGGCTTATGGCTACACCTTC
>few|TRBV7-2|.|TRBJ1-4
CASRGSSNEKLFF
TGTGCCAGCAGAGGTTCTTCAAATGAAAAACTGTTTTTT
>.|TRBV29-1|.|TRBJ2-7
CSVVTRSSYEQYF
TGCAGCGTTGTCACAAGGAGCTCCTACGAGCAGTACTTC
>.|TRBV9|.|TRBJ2-3
CASSVAGDLSTDTQYF
TGTGCCAGCAGCGTAGCGGGCGACCTGAGCACAGATACGCAGTATTTT
>few|TRBV9|TRBD1|TRBJ2-7
CASSVGGGTGAYEQYF
TGTGCCAGCAGCGTAGGGGGGGGGACAGGGGCCTACGAGCAGTACTTC
>many|TRBV12-3/TRBV12-4|.|TRBJ1-2
CASSLGVRNYGYTF
TGTGCCAGCAGTTTAGGCGTCCGAAACTATGGCTACACCTTC
>.|TRBV6-1|.|TRBJ2-1
CASSTMAGNEQFF
TGTGCCAGCTCGACTATGGCTGGAAATGAGCAGTTCTTC
>.|TRBV6-1|.|TRBJ2-7
CASSEFRAYEQYF
TGTGCCAGCAGTGAATTTAGGGCCTACGAGCAGTACTTC
>.|TRBV27|.|TRBJ1-1
CASSPQGWTEAFF
TGTGCCAGCAGCCCCCAAGGGTGGACTGAAGCTTTCTTT
>few|TRBV12-3/TRBV12-4|.|TRBJ2-5
CASSQTGQETQYF
TGTGCCAGCAGTCAGACAGGCCAAGAGACCCAGTACTTC
>many|TRBV29-1|TRBD1|TRBJ2-1
CSVVKQGSSYNEQFF
TGCAGCGTTGTCAAACAGGGGAGCTCCTACAATGAGCAGTTCTTC
>.|TRBV28|.|TRBJ1-3
CASSSGEGYGNTIYF
TGTGCCAGCAGTTCCGGGGAGGGGTACGGAAACACCATATATTTT
>many|TRBV3-1|.|TRBJ1-6
CASSQGLPLHF
TGTGCCAGCAGCCAAGGTCTACCCCTCCACTTT